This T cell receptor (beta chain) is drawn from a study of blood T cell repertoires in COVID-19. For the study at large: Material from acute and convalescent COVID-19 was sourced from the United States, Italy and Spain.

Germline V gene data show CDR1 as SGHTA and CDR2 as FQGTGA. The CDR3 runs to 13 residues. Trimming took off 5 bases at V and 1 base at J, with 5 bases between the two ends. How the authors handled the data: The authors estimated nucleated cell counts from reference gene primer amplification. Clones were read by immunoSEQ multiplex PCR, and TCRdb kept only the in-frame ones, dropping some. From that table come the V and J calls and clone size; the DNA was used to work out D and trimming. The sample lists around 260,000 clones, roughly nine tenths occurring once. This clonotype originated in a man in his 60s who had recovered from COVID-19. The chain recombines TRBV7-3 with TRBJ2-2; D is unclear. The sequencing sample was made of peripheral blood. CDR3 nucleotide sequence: TGTGCCAGCAGCCTCAGGAACACCGGGGAGCTGTTTTTT. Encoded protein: CASSLRNTGELFF.